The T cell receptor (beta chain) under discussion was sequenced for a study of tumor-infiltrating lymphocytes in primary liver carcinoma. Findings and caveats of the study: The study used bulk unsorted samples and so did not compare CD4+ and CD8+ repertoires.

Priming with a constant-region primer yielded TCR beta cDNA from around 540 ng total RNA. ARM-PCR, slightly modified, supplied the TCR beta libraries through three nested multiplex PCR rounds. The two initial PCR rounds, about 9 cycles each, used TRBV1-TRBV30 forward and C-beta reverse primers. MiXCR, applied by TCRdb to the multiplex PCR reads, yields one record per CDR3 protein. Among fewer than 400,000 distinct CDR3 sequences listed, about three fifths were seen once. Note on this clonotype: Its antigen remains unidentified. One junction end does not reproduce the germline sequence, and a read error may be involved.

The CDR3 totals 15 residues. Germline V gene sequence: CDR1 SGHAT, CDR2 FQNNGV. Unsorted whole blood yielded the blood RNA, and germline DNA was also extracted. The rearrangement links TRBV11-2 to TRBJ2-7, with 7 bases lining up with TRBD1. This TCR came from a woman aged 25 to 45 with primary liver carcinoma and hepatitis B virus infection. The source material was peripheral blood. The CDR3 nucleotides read TGTCCCAGCAGTAAGCAAACGGGACAGAACTACGAACAGTACTTC. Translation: CPSSKQTGQNYEQYF.